This T cell receptor (beta chain) was recorded in a study of T cells in Graves' hyperthyroidism and ophthalmopathy. Regarding the study as a whole: Most expanded thyroid clonotypes above 0.001 recurred in blood.

This clonotype was seen at least ten times. The antigen is unknown. The germline V gene encodes CDR1 SNHLY and CDR2 FYNNEI. V was trimmed by 3 bases and J by 0 bases, leaving 6 bases between them. There are 13 residues in the CDR3. Each diagnosis was grounded in clinical symptoms, serum thyroxine and TRAb, thyroid ultrasound, and orbital computed tomography. Amplified TCR beta CDR3 regions derived from RNA transcripts. TCR CDR3 underwent first-round RT-PCR with the HTBI primer set. TCRdb re-called the multiplex PCR reads with MiXCR, one entry per CDR3 protein. The data contain about 350,000 distinct CDR3 sequences, about 15% of them singletons.

The genes are TRBV2 and TRBJ2-7, with D unresolved. The receptor was isolated from an older woman with Graves' ophthalmopathy. The material sequenced was blood. CDR3 nucleotide sequence: TGTGCCAGCAGTGACAGGAGCTCCTACGAGCAGTACTTC. Encoded protein: CASSDRSSYEQYF.